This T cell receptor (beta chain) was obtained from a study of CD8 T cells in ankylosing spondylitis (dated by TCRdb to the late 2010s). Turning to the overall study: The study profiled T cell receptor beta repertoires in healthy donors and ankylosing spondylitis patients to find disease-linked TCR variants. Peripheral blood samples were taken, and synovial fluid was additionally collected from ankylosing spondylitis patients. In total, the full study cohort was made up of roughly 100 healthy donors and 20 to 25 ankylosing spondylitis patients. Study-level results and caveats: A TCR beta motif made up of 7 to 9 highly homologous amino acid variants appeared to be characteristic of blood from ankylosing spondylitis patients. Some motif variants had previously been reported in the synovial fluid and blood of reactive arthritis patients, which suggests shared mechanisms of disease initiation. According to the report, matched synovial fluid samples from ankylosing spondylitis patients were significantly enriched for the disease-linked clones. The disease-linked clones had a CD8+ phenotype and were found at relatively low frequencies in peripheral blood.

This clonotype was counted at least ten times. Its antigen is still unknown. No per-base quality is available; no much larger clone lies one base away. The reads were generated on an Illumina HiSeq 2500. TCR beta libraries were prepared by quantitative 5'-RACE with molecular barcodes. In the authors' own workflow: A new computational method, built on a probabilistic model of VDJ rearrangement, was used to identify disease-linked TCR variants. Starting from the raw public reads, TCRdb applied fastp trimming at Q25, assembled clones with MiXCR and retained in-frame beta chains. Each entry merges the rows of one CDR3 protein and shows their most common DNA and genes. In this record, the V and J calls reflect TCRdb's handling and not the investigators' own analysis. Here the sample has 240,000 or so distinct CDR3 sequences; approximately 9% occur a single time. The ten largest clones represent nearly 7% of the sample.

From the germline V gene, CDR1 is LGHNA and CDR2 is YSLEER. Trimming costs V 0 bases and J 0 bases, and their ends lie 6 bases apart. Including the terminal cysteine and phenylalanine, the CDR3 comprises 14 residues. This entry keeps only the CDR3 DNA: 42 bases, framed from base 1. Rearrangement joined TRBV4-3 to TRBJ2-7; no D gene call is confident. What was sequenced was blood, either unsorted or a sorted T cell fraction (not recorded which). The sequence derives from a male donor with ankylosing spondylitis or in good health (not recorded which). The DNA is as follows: TGCGCCAGCAGCCAAGATTTGGACTCCTACGAGCAGTACTTC. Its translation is CASSQDLDSYEQYF.